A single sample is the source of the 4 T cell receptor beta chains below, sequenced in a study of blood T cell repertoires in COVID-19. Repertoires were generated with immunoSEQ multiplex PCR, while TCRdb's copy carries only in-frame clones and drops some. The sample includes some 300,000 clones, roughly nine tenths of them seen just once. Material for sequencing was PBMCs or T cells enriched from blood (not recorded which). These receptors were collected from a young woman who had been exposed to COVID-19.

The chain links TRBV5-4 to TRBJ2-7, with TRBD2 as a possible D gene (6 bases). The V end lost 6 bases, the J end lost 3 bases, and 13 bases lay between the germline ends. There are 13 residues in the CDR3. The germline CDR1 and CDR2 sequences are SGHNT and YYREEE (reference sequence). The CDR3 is CASKTVGGYEQYF. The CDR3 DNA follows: TGTGCCAGCAAGACAGTCGGGGGCTACGAGCAGTACTTC.

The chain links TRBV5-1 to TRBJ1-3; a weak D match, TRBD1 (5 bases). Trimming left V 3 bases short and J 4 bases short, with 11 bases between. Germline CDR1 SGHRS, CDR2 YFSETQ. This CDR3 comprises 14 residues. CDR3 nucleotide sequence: TGCGCCAGCAGCTCCGCGACAGACGGAAACACCATATATTTT. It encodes CASSSATDGNTIYF.

CDR3 in DNA: TGTGCCAGCAGCCAAGACAGGGTCTCTGGAAACACCATATATTTT. Translating gives CASSQDRVSGNTIYF. The chain has TRBV4-2 and TRBJ1-3, with a possible D match to TRBD1 (5 bases). This CDR3 comprises 15 residues. CDR1 and CDR2 from the germline V gene are LGHNA and YNFKEQ. V was trimmed by 0 bases and J by 0 bases, leaving 6 bases between them.

CDR3 sequence: CASSWRRGDTEAFF. CDR3 DNA sequence: TGTGCCAGCAGTTGGCGTCGAGGCGACACTGAAGCTTTCTTT. V and J are TRBV6-6 and TRBJ1-1; D not certain. The V gene lost 4 bases and the J gene lost 3 bases, with 12 bases spanning the gap. The CDR3 has 14 amino acids. Germline-derived CDR1 and CDR2 are MNHNY and SVGAGI (reference sequence).